This T cell receptor beta chain appears in the sequencing data of a study of blood T cell repertoires in COVID-19 (dated by TCRdb to about 2020). With respect to the entire study: The collaborator samples originated in the United States, Italy and Spain and spanned the acute and convalescent phases of COVID-19. The prospective study material was composed of cDNA or gDNA derived from T cells, B-cell-depleted T cells, or PBMCs. The dataset comprised deeply sampled blood TCRbeta repertoires from subjects exposed to, actively infected with, or recovered from COVID-19. The repertoires were made available in a free public database intended to serve as a resource for research on the immune response to SARS-CoV-2. Samples were obtained from the ongoing ImmuneRACE study (first 160 participants) and from some 1,300 subjects provided by 6 global collaborators. The sample metadata nearly always contained a de-identified subject ID, COVID-19 status, age in years and sex. Where available, HLA class I and class II types were taken from metadata supplied by the sample provider and were not determined by assay-based typing. Paper-wide results and their limitations: The amount of clinical and demographic metadata varied by source and participant and was provided uncurated.

Note on this clone: Its antigen has not been determined. The sample holds no much larger clone one base away, and base qualities are not on file.

Collaborating institutions collected whole blood in K2EDTA tubes following their own protocols. For TCRbeta analysis, collaborators shipped samples in one of three forms: frozen whole blood, isolated PBMCs, or DNA extracted from either of those sample types. The germline V gene (reference sequence) supplies CDR1 MNHEY and CDR2 SMNVEV. The CDR3 numbers 13 residues from cysteine through phenylalanine. The DNA shown is the 39-base CDR3, in frame from base 1. Trimming costs V 5 bases and J 5 bases, and their ends lie 12 bases apart. TCRbeta CDR3 regions were amplified from genomic DNA using the immunoSEQ Assay, a bias-controlled multiplex PCR. In the paper's pipeline: The number of nucleated cells in each sample was estimated by amplification of reference gene primers within the assay. To quantify the absolute abundance of each unique TCRbeta CDR3 rearrangement, sequence reads were collapsed and filtered. For each sample, productive Simpson clonality was calculated by taking the square root of Simpson's diversity index across productive rearrangements. The table was pulled from immuneACCESS by TCRdb, which kept in-frame rearrangements only. Such tables lose some clones; where checked, under half of the loss comes from unresolved V genes, and the rest has no known cause. The V and J calls and clone size come from that table; D and trimming were worked out from the DNA. The sample has some 96,000 clones on record, about 85% of them singletons. The ten top clones hold around 15% of the sample.

The sequenced sample consisted of peripheral blood. The sequence was obtained from a man aged 45-65 years with active or convalescent COVID-19. Recombination joined TRBV27 with TRBJ1-2, with the D gene not confidently named. The CDR3 region: CASSLTEGYGYTF. The nucleotide sequence reads TGTGCCAGCAGTCTAACCGAGGGTTATGGCTACACCTTC.